This T cell receptor (beta chain) was obtained from a study of T cells in Graves' hyperthyroidism and ophthalmopathy. Study-level findings and limits: Ophthalmopathy onset followed model prediction by a median roughly 6.5 months.

TCR beta CDR3 regions were amplified from RNA. The HTBI primer set served for first-round RT-PCR of the TCR CDR3. TCRdb reprocessed the multiplex PCR reads via MiXCR and lists one record per CDR3 protein. Among approximately 630,000 distinct CDR3 sequences listed, 15% to 20% were seen once. About this clonotype: Its target is unknown. Given a much more abundant clone one base away, this may be a read error.

CDR1 is LGHNA and CDR2 is YSLEER in the germline V gene. The CDR3 runs 16 residues. The sequence was obtained from a woman in her twenties or thirties with Graves' hyperthyroidism. Sequenced: blood. The chain couples TRBV4-3 to TRBJ2-1; TRBD2 is a possible D gene (5 bases). For the CDR3, the DNA is TGCACCAGCAGCCAAGATCGGGATAGCTCCTACAATGAGCAGTTCTTC. This sequence encodes CTSSQDRDSSYNEQFF.